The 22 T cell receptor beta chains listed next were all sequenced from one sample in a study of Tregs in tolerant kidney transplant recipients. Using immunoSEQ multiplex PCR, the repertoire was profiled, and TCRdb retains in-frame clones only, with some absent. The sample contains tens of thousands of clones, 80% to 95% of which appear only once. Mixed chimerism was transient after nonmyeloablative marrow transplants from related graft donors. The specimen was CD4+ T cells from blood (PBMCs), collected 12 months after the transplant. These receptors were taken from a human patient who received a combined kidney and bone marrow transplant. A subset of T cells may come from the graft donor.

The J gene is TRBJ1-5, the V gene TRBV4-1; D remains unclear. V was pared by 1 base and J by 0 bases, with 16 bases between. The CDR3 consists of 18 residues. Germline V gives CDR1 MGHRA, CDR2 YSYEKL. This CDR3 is CASSQGAGGIYSNQPQHF. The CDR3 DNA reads TGCGCCAGCAGCCAAGGTGCGGGAGGGATATATAGCAATCAGCCCCAGCATTTT.

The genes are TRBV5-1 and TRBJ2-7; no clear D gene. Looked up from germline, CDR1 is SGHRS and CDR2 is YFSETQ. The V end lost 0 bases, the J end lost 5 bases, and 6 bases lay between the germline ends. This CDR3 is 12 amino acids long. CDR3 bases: TGCGCCAGCAGCTTGGAGCACCACGAGCAGTACTTC. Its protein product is CASSLEHHEQYF.

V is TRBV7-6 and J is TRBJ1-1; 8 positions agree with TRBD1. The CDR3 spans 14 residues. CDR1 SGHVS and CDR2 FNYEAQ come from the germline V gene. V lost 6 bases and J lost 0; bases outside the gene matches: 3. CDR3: CASSQGALNTEAFF. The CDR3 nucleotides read TGTGCCAGCAGTCAGGGGGCGTTGAACACTGAAGCTTTCTTT.

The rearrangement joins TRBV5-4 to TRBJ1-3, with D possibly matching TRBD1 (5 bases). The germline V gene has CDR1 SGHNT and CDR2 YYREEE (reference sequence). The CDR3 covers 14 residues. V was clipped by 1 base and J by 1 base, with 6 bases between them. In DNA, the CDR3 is TGTGCCAGCAGCTTGAGGGGTTCTGGAAACACCATATATTTT. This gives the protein CASSLRGSGNTIYF.

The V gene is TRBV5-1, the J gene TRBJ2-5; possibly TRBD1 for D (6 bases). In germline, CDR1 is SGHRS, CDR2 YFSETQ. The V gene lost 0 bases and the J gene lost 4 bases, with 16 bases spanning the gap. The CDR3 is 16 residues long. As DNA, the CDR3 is TGCGCCAGCAGCTTGGGAGGCAGGGGAATTCGAGAGACCCAGTACTTC. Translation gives CASSLGGRGIRETQYF.

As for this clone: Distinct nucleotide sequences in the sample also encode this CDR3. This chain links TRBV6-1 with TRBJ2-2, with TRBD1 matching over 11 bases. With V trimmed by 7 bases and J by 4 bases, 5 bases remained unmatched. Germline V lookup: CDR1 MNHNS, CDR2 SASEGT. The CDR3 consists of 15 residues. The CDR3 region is CASKGQGASTGELFF. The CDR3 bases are TGTGCCAGCAAAGGACAGGGGGCGAGCACCGGGGAGCTGTTTTTT.

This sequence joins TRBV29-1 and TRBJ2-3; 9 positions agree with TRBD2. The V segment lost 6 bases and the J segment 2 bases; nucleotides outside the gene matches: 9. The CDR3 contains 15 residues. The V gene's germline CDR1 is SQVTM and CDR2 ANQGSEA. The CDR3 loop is CSVPTSGTHTDTQYF. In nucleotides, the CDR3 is TGCAGCGTCCCGACTAGCGGCACACACACAGATACGCAGTATTTT.

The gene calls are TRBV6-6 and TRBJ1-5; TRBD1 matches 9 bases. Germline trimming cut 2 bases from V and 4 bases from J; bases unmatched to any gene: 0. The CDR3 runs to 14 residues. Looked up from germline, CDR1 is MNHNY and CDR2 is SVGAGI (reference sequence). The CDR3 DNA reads TGTGCCAGCAGTTACGGGACAGGGAATCAGCCCCAGCATTTT. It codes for CASSYGTGNQPQHF.

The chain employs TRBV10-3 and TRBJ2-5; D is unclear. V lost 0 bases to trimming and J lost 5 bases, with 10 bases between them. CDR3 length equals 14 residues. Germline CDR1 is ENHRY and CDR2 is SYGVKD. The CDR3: CAISESSMVETQYF. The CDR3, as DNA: TGTGCCATCAGTGAGTCGAGCATGGTGGAGACCCAGTACTTC.

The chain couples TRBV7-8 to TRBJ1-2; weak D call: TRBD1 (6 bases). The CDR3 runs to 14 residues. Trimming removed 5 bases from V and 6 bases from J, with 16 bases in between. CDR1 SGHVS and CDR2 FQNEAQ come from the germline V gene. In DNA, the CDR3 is TGTGCCAGCAGCCGCCAACAGGGATACGATGGCTACACCTTC. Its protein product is CASSRQQGYDGYTF.

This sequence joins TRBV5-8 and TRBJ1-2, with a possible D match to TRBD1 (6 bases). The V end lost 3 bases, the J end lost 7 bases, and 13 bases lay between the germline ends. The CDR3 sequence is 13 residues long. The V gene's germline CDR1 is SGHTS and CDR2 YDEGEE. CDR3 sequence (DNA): TGTGCCAGCAGCTCACAGGGATCTGGTGGCTACACCTTC. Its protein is CASSSQGSGGYTF.

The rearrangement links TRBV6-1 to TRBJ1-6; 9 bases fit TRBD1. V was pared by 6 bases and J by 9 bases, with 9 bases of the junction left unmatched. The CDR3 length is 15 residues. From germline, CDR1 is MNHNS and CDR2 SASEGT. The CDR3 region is CASSLEGQGGSPLHF. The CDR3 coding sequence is TGTGCCAGCAGCCTGGAGGGACAGGGTGGTTCACCCCTCCACTTT.

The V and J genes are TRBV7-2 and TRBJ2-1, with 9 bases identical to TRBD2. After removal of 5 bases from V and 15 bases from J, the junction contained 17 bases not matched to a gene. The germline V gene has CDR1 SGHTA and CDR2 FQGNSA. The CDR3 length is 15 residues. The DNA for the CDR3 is TGTGCCAGCAGCCATACCTGGACTAGCGACCTCAGACTGTTCTTC. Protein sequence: CASSHTWTSDLRLFF.

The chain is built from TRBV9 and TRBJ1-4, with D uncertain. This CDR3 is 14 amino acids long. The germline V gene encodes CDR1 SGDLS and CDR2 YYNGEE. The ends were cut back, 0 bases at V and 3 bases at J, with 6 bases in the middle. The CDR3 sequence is CASSVAGPNEKLFF. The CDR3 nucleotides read TGTGCCAGCAGCGTAGCGGGTCCTAATGAAAAACTGTTTTTT.

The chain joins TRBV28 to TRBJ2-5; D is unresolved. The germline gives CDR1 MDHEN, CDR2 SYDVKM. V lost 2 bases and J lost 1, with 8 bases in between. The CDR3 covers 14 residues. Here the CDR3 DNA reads TGTGCCAGCAGTTTAGGGCAGCCCCAAGAGACCCAGTACTTC. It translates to CASSLGQPQETQYF.

CDR3 nucleotide sequence: TGTGCCAGCAGTGACTCAGGGACAGGGGGAGTTGATATCCTAGCCAAAAACATTCAGTACTTC. Protein sequence: CASSDSGTGGVDILAKNIQYF. V usage is TRBV6-4 and J usage is TRBJ2-4; 11 bases fit TRBD1. This CDR3 has 21 residues. J lost 0 bases, V lost 0 bases, and 13 bases had no gene match. Germline CDR1 and CDR2: MRHNA and SNTAGT.

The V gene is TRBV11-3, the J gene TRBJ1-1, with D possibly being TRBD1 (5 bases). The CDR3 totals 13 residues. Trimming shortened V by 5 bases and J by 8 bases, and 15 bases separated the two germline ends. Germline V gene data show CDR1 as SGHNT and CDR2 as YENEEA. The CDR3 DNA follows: TGTGCCAGCAGCCTGTATCGGGGGGGAGAAGCTTTCTTT. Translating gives CASSLYRGGEAFF.

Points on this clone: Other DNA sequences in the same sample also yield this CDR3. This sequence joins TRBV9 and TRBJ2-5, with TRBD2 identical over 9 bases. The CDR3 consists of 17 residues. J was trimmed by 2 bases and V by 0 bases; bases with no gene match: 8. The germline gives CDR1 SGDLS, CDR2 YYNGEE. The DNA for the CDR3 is TGTGCCAGCAGCGTAGAAGTAGCGGGGGTTTTTCAAGAGACCCAGTACTTC. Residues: CASSVEVAGVFQETQYF.

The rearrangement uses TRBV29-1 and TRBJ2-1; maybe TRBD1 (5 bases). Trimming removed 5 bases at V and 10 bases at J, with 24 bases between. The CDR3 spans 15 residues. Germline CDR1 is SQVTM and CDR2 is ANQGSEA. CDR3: CSVNPHTGPRREQFF. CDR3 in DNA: TGCAGCGTTAACCCCCACACAGGCCCTAGGCGGGAGCAGTTCTTC.

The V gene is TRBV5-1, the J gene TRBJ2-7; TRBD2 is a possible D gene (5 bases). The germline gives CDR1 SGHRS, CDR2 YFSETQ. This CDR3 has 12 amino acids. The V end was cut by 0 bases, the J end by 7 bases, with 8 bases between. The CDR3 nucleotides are TGCGCCAGCAGCTTGGTTGGGAGTGAGCAGTACTTC. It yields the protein CASSLVGSEQYF.

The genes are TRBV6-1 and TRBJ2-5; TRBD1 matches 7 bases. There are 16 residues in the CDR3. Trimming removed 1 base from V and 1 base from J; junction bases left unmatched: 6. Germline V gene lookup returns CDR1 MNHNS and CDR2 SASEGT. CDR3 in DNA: TGTGCCAGCAGTGAAGGGACAGGATTTCTCCAAGAGACCCAGTACTTC. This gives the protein CASSEGTGFLQETQYF.

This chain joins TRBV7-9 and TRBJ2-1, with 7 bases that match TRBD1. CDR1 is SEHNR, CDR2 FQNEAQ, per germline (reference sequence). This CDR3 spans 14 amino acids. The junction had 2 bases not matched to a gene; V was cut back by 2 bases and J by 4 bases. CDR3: CASSLQGEYNEQFF. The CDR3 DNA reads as TGTGCCAGCAGCTTACAGGGGGAATACAATGAGCAGTTCTTC.